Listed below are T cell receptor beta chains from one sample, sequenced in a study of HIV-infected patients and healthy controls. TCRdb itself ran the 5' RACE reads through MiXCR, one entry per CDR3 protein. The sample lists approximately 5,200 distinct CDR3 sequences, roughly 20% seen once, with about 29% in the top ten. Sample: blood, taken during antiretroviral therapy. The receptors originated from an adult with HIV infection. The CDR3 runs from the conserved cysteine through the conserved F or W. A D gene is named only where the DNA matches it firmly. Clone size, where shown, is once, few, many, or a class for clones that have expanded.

CDR3 protein: CASSRETGRTEAFF; CDR3 DNA: TGTGCCAGCAGCCGCGAGACAGGGAGGACTGAAGCTTTCTTT; clone size: .; D gene: TRBD1; J gene: TRBJ1-1; V gene: TRBV9
CDR3 protein: CASSQDGQGAPLVHF; CDR3 DNA: TGCGCCAGCAGCCAAGATGGACAGGGGGCCCCCCTGGTACACTTC; clone size: medium-sized; D gene: TRBD1; J gene: TRBJ1-2; V gene: TRBV4-1
CDR3 protein: CASSSLVLNYEQYF; CDR3 DNA: TGTGCCAGCAGTTCCTTGGTACTGAACTACGAGCAGTACTTC; clone size: medium-sized; D gene: .; J gene: TRBJ2-7; V gene: TRBV14
CDR3 protein: CASSYSQGGEQFF; CDR3 DNA: TGTGCCAGCAGTTACTCGCAGGGTGGTGAGCAGTTCTTC; clone size: large; D gene: .; J gene: TRBJ2-1; V gene: TRBV6-5
CDR3 protein: CASSLSGNNQPQHF; CDR3 DNA: TGTGCCAGCAGCTTATCAGGGAACAACCAGCCCCAGCATTTT; clone size: .; D gene: .; J gene: TRBJ1-5; V gene: TRBV7-9
CDR3 protein: CASSIDSGARGYTF; CDR3 DNA: TGTGCCAGTAGTATAGATTCCGGGGCTCGTGGCTACACCTTC; clone size: few; D gene: .; J gene: TRBJ1-2; V gene: TRBV19
CDR3 protein: CASSLVGPPALEQYF; CDR3 DNA: TGTGCCAGCAGTTTAGTTGGACCTCCGGCCCTCGAGCAGTACTTC; clone size: medium-sized; D gene: .; J gene: TRBJ2-7; V gene: TRBV27
CDR3 protein: CASSQAHRDEYVEQYF; CDR3 DNA: TGCGCCAGCAGCCAGGCTCACCGGGACGAGTATGTCGAGCAGTACTTC; clone size: many; D gene: .; J gene: TRBJ2-7; V gene: TRBV4-1
CDR3 protein: CASRAGTGDMDEQFF; CDR3 DNA: TGTGCCAGCAGAGCCGGGACAGGGGACATGGATGAGCAGTTCTTC; clone size: medium-sized; D gene: TRBD1; J gene: TRBJ2-1; V gene: TRBV12-3/TRBV12-4
CDR3 protein: CASSWTHVGTEAFF; CDR3 DNA: TGTGCCAGCAGTTGGACGCATGTGGGCACTGAAGCTTTCTTT; clone size: medium-sized; D gene: .; J gene: TRBJ1-1; V gene: TRBV7-2
CDR3 protein: CASSWGQANTGELFF; CDR3 DNA: TGCGCCAGCAGCTGGGGACAGGCGAACACCGGGGAGCTGTTTTTT; clone size: many; D gene: TRBD1; J gene: TRBJ2-2; V gene: TRBV5-1
CDR3 protein: CATGPGANVLTF; CDR3 DNA: TGTGCAACGGGTCCTGGGGCCAACGTCCTGACTTTC; clone size: few; D gene: .; J gene: TRBJ2-6; V gene: TRBV19
CDR3 protein: CSARDEVLEQYF; CDR3 DNA: TGCAGTGCTAGAGATGAAGTTCTCGAGCAGTACTTC; clone size: .; D gene: .; J gene: TRBJ2-7; V gene: TRBV20-1
CDR3 protein: CASSLASRFGAFF; CDR3 DNA: TGTGCCAGCAGCTTAGCCTCTCGGTTTGGGGCTTTCTTT; clone size: .; D gene: .; J gene: TRBJ1-1; V gene: TRBV11-1
CDR3 protein: CASRSGTSTDTQYF; CDR3 DNA: TGTGCCAGCAGGAGCGGGACCAGCACAGATACGCAGTATTTT; clone size: medium-sized; D gene: TRBD2; J gene: TRBJ2-3; V gene: TRBV11-1
CDR3 protein: CASSLPPTRLSYNEQFF; CDR3 DNA: TGCGCCAGCAGCTTGCCCCCAACTAGGTTGTCCTACAATGAGCAGTTCTTC; clone size: medium-sized; D gene: .; J gene: TRBJ2-1; V gene: TRBV5-1
CDR3 protein: CASSPSRAGYEQYF; CDR3 DNA: TGCGCCAGCAGCCCATCGAGAGCGGGCTACGAGCAGTACTTC; clone size: .; D gene: .; J gene: TRBJ2-7; V gene: TRBV10-1
CDR3 protein: CASSLALPDNEQFF; CDR3 DNA: TGTGCCAGCAGCTTAGCGCTTCCAGACAATGAGCAGTTCTTC; clone size: many; D gene: .; J gene: TRBJ2-1; V gene: TRBV7-2
CDR3 protein: CASSQASGGLMNEQFF; CDR3 DNA: TGCGCCAGCAGCCAAGCTAGCGGGGGGCTCATGAATGAGCAGTTCTTC; clone size: many; D gene: TRBD2; J gene: TRBJ2-1; V gene: TRBV4-1
CDR3 protein: CASSQGNSGGADHEQYF; CDR3 DNA: TGTGCCAGCAGCCAAGGCAATAGCGGGGGGGCGGACCACGAGCAGTACTTC; clone size: .; D gene: TRBD2; J gene: TRBJ2-7; V gene: TRBV4-2
CDR3 protein: CASSLNRWAGANVLTF; CDR3 DNA: TGTGCCAGCAGCTTGAACAGGTGGGCCGGGGCCAACGTCCTGACTTTC; clone size: medium-sized; D gene: .; J gene: TRBJ2-6; V gene: TRBV11-2
CDR3 protein: CASSTGWGQPQHF; CDR3 DNA: TGTGCCAGCAGCACAGGGTGGGGGCAGCCCCAGCATTTT; clone size: .; D gene: .; J gene: TRBJ1-5; V gene: TRBV6-5
CDR3 protein: CASSLTGVNEQFF; CDR3 DNA: TGTGCCAGCAGCTTAACGGGGGTCAATGAGCAGTTCTTC; clone size: many; D gene: .; J gene: TRBJ2-1; V gene: TRBV13
CDR3 protein: CASSRPLIPLHF; CDR3 DNA: TGTGCCAGCAGCCGCCCATTAATACCCCTCCACTTT; clone size: medium-sized; D gene: .; J gene: TRBJ1-6; V gene: TRBV12-3/TRBV12-4
CDR3 protein: CSVDWQGNYEQYF; CDR3 DNA: TGCAGCGTTGACTGGCAGGGGAATTACGAGCAGTACTTC; clone size: few; D gene: .; J gene: TRBJ2-7; V gene: TRBV29-1
CDR3 protein: CASSHIAGSSYEQYF; CDR3 DNA: TGCGCCAGCAGCCACATAGCGGGGTCTTCCTACGAGCAGTACTTC; clone size: many; D gene: TRBD2; J gene: TRBJ2-7; V gene: TRBV4-1
CDR3 protein: CASSELQGTTDTQYF; CDR3 DNA: TGTGCCAGCAGTGAGTTACAGGGGACAACAGATACGCAGTATTTT; clone size: large; D gene: TRBD1; J gene: TRBJ2-3; V gene: TRBV2
CDR3 protein: CASSPTVLNTEAFF; CDR3 DNA: TGTGCCAGCTCACCGACAGTTTTGAACACTGAAGCTTTCTTT; clone size: medium-sized; D gene: .; J gene: TRBJ1-1; V gene: TRBV18
CDR3 protein: CASSDLTGELFF; CDR3 DNA: TGTGCCAGCAGTGACTTAACCGGGGAGCTGTTTTTT; clone size: medium-sized; D gene: .; J gene: TRBJ2-2; V gene: TRBV25-1
CDR3 protein: CSAREFGQVDNEQFF; CDR3 DNA: TGCAGTGCTAGAGAGTTTGGGCAGGTTGACAATGAGCAGTTCTTC; clone size: medium-sized; D gene: .; J gene: TRBJ2-1; V gene: TRBV20-1
CDR3 protein: CASSQPGGPIQGARWGEAFF; CDR3 DNA: TGCGCCAGCAGCCAACCCGGTGGGCCCATACAGGGGGCGCGTTGGGGTGAAGCTTTCTTT; clone size: few; D gene: TRBD1; J gene: TRBJ1-1; V gene: TRBV4-1
CDR3 protein: CASSLGGPYEQYF; CDR3 DNA: TGTGCCAGCAGTTTAGGAGGGCCCTACGAGCAGTACTTC; clone size: few; D gene: .; J gene: TRBJ2-7; V gene: TRBV12-3/TRBV12-4
CDR3 protein: CASSLEGGGELFF; CDR3 DNA: TGTGCCAGCAGCTTAGAAGGTGGCGGGGAGCTGTTTTTT; clone size: many; D gene: .; J gene: TRBJ2-2; V gene: TRBV11-3